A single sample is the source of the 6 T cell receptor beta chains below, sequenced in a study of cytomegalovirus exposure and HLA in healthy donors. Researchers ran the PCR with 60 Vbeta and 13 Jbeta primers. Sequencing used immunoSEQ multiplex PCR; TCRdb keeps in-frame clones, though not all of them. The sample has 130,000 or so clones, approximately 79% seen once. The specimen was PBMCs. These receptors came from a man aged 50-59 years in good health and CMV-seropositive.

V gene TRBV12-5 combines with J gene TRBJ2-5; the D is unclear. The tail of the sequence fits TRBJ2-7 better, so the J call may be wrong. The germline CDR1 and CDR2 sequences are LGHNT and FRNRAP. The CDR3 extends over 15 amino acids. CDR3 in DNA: TGTGCTAGTGGTTTCGCCGGGTTTGGCTCCTACGAGCAGTACTTC. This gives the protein CASGFAGFGSYEQYF.

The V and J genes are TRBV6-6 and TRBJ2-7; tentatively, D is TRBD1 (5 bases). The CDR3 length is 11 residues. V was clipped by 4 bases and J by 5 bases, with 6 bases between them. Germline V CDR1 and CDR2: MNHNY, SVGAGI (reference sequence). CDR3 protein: CASSSGHEQYF. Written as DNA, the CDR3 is TGTGCCAGCAGTTCAGGGCACGAGCAGTACTTC.

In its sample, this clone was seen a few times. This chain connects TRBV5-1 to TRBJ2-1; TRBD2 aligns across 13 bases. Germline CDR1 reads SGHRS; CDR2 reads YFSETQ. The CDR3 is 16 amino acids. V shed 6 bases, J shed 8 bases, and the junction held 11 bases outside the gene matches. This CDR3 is CASTATSGRAEDEQFF. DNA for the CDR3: TGCGCCAGCACCGCAACTAGCGGGAGGGCCGAGGATGAGCAGTTCTTC. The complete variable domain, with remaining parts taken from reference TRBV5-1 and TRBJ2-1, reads KAGVTQTPRYLIKTRGQQVTLSCSPISGHRSVSWYQQTPGQGLQFLFEYFSETQRNKGNFPGRFSGRQFSNSRSEMNVSTLELGDSALYLCASTATSGRAEDEQFFGPGTRLTVL.

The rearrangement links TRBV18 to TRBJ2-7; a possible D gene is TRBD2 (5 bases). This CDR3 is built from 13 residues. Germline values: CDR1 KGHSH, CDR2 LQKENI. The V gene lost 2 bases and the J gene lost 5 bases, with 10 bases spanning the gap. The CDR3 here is CASSPGVRDEQYF. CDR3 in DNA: TGTGCCAGCTCACCAGGGGTGAGGGACGAGCAGTACTTC.

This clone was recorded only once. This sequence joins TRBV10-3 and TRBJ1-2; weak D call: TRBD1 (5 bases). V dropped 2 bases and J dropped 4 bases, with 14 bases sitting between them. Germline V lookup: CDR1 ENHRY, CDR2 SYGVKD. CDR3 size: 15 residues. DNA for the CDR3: TGTGCCATCAGTGAGACCGGGACGGGGGGCTATGGCTACACCTTC. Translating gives CAISETGTGGYGYTF.

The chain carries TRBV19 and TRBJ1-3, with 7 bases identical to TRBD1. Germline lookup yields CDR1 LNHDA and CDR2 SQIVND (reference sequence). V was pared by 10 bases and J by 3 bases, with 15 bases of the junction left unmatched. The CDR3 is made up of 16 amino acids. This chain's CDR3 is CATAQGGNSNGNTIYF. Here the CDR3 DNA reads TGTGCCACCGCCCAGGGGGGAAATTCTAATGGAAACACCATATATTTT. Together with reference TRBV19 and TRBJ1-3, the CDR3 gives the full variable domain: DGGITQSPKYLFRKEGQNVTLSCEQNLNHDAMYWYRQDPGQGLRLIYYSQIVNDFQKGDIAEGYSVSREKKESFPLTVTSAQKNPTAFYLCATAQGGNSNGNTIYFGEGSWLTVV.